The entry that follows covers one T cell receptor (beta chain) sequence. This entry is derived from a study of blood T cell repertoires in COVID-19. Trimming took 6 bases from V and 9 from J; bases not matched to a gene: 7. Germline V CDR1 and CDR2: KGHSH, LQKENI. The CDR3 runs to 14 residues. Clones were sequenced by immunoSEQ multiplex PCR, and TCRdb holds only the in-frame ones, with some missing. The repertoire holds 350,000 to 400,000 clones, with 91% as singletons. The material sequenced was PBMCs or T cells enriched from blood (not recorded which). This receptor was obtained from a middle-aged woman who had been exposed to COVID-19. The chain uses TRBV18 and TRBJ1-6, with TRBD1 identical over 8 bases. This CDR3 is CASSPTGEGSPLHF. CDR3 bases: TGTGCCAGCTCCCCGACAGGGGAGGGTTCACCCCTCCACTTT.